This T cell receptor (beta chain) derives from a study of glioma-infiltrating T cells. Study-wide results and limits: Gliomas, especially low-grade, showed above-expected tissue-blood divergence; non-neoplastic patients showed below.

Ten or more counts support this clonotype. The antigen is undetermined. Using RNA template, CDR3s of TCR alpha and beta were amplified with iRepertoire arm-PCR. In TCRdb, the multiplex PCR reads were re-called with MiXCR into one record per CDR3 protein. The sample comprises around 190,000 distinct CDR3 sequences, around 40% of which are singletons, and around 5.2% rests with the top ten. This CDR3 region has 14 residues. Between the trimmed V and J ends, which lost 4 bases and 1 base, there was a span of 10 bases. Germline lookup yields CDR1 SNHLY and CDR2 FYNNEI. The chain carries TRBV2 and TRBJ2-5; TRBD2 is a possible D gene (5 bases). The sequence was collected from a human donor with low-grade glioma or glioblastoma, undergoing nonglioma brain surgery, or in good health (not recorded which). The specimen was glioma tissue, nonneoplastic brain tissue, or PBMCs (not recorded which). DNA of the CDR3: TGTGCCAGCAGTGTAGAGGGAACCCAAGAGACCCAGTACTTC. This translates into CASSVEGTQETQYF.